This is a list of T cell receptor beta chains from one sample in a study of blood T cell repertoires in COVID-19. The table came from immunoSEQ multiplex PCR; TCRdb's copy has only in-frame clones and leaves some out. This table has about 100,000 clones, just under 80% appearing once. Material: peripheral blood. The receptors originated from a man aged 70-80 years with active or convalescent COVID-19. Both conserved end residues are part of each CDR3. The D gene is left open where the match is weak. Only some rows state a clone size, as once, few, many or a class for expanded clones.

abundance: .; v_gene: TRBV27; j_gene: TRBJ2-7; d_gene: TRBD1; CDR3aa: CASRTGTGSYEQYF; CDR3nt: TGTGCCAGCAGGACCGGGACAGGCTCCTACGAGCAGTACTTC
abundance: .; v_gene: TRBV7-9; j_gene: TRBJ2-3; d_gene: TRBD2; CDR3aa: CASSFLAGGIDTQYF; CDR3nt: TGTGCCAGCAGCTTCCTTGCGGGGGGGATAGATACGCAGTATTTT
abundance: .; v_gene: TRBV19; j_gene: TRBJ2-1; d_gene: TRBD2; CDR3aa: CASSIGAGAAYNEQFF; CDR3nt: TGTGCCAGTAGTATAGGAGCGGGGGCAGCCTACAATGAGCAGTTCTTC
abundance: .; v_gene: TRBV4-3; j_gene: TRBJ1-1; d_gene: .; CDR3aa: CASSHGGGTNTEAFF; CDR3nt: TGCGCCAGCAGCCACGGCGGGGGTACGAACACTGAAGCTTTCTTT
abundance: .; v_gene: TRBV5-1; j_gene: TRBJ1-1; d_gene: TRBD1; CDR3aa: CASRTGGTGQSSTEAFF; CDR3nt: TGCGCCAGCAGGACGGGAGGGACAGGGCAGAGTAGCACTGAAGCTTTCTTT
abundance: .; v_gene: TRBV19; j_gene: TRBJ2-7; d_gene: TRBD1; CDR3aa: CASSSVRDRGGYEQYF; CDR3nt: TGTGCCAGTAGTTCAGTAAGGGACAGGGGAGGCTACGAGCAGTACTTC
abundance: .; v_gene: TRBV5-1; j_gene: TRBJ2-7; d_gene: TRBD1; CDR3aa: CASSLLDRGHEQYF; CDR3nt: TGCGCCAGCAGCTTGCTGGACAGGGGGCACGAGCAGTACTTC
abundance: .; v_gene: TRBV5-4; j_gene: TRBJ2-7; d_gene: TRBD2; CDR3aa: CASSRAGTTSYEQYF; CDR3nt: TGTGCCAGCAGCAGAGCCGGGACTACCTCCTACGAGCAGTACTTC
abundance: .; v_gene: TRBV7-3; j_gene: TRBJ2-2; d_gene: TRBD2; CDR3aa: CASSSLLAGFPAGELFF; CDR3nt: TGTGCCAGCAGCTCCCTACTAGCGGGATTTCCCGCCGGGGAGCTGTTTTTT
abundance: .; v_gene: TRBV6-5; j_gene: TRBJ1-2; d_gene: TRBD1; CDR3aa: CASSPGQGPGYTF; CDR3nt: TGTGCCAGCAGTCCGGGACAGGGGCCGGGCTACACCTTC
abundance: .; v_gene: TRBV19; j_gene: TRBJ2-1; d_gene: TRBD1; CDR3aa: CASSIAGTGADEQFF; CDR3nt: TGTGCCAGTAGTATAGCCGGGACAGGGGCGGATGAGCAGTTCTTC
abundance: once; v_gene: TRBV3-1/TRBV3-2; j_gene: TRBJ2-7; d_gene: .; CDR3aa: CASSLSGEQYF; CDR3nt: TGTGCCAGCAGCCTCTCAGGTGAGCAGTACTTC
abundance: .; v_gene: TRBV30; j_gene: TRBJ2-2; d_gene: .; CDR3aa: CAWSVRNTGELFF; CDR3nt: TGTGCCTGGAGTGTGCGTAACACCGGGGAGCTGTTTTTT
abundance: .; v_gene: TRBV7-2; j_gene: TRBJ1-4; d_gene: .; CDR3aa: CASSLVVGREGKLFF; CDR3nt: TGTGCCAGCAGCTTAGTGGTGGGGAGGGAAGGAAAACTGTTTTTT
abundance: .; v_gene: TRBV18; j_gene: TRBJ1-2; d_gene: .; CDR3aa: CASSPWSGGYTF; CDR3nt: TGTGCCAGCTCACCCTGGTCGGGTGGCTACACCTTC
abundance: .; v_gene: TRBV5-4; j_gene: TRBJ1-2; d_gene: TRBD1; CDR3aa: CASSLDRGEVNYGYTF; CDR3nt: TGTGCCAGCAGCTTAGACAGGGGGGAAGTTAACTATGGCTACACCTTC
abundance: .; v_gene: TRBV29-1; j_gene: TRBJ1-1; d_gene: TRBD1; CDR3aa: CSAKGQGNTEAFF; CDR3nt: TGCAGCGCGAAGGGACAGGGGAACACTGAAGCTTTCTTT
abundance: .; v_gene: TRBV5-1; j_gene: TRBJ2-1; d_gene: TRBD2; CDR3aa: CASSLWLADNYNEQFF; CDR3nt: TGCGCCAGCAGCTTGTGGCTAGCGGACAACTACAATGAGCAGTTCTTC
abundance: .; v_gene: TRBV6-5; j_gene: TRBJ1-6; d_gene: TRBD1; CDR3aa: CASRGQGHSPLHF; CDR3nt: TGTGCCAGCAGGGGACAGGGTCATTCACCCCTCCACTTT
abundance: .; v_gene: TRBV6-2/TRBV6-3; j_gene: TRBJ2-3; d_gene: TRBD1; CDR3aa: CASSYDRQGTDTQYF; CDR3nt: TGTGCCAGCAGTTACGACCGACAGGGTACAGATACGCAGTATTTT
abundance: few; v_gene: TRBV5-6; j_gene: TRBJ2-2; d_gene: TRBD1; CDR3aa: CASSLGRDRAAGELFF; CDR3nt: TGTGCCAGCAGCTTGGGACGGGACAGAGCCGCCGGGGAGCTGTTTTTT
abundance: .; v_gene: TRBV5-1; j_gene: TRBJ1-2; d_gene: .; CDR3aa: CASSLRQGQDNYGYTF; CDR3nt: TGCGCCAGCAGCTTGCGCCAGGGTCAAGATAACTATGGCTACACCTTC
abundance: .; v_gene: TRBV7-2; j_gene: TRBJ2-2; d_gene: TRBD1; CDR3aa: CASSLTGTVKELFF; CDR3nt: TGTGCCAGCAGCTTAACTGGGACAGTCAAGGAGCTGTTTTTT
abundance: .; v_gene: TRBV29-1; j_gene: TRBJ1-2; d_gene: .; CDR3aa: CSAVKAYGYTF; CDR3nt: TGCAGCGCTGTTAAAGCCTATGGCTACACCTTC
abundance: .; v_gene: TRBV2; j_gene: TRBJ1-2; d_gene: .; CDR3aa: CASSEARLNYGYTF; CDR3nt: TGTGCCAGCAGTGAAGCGCGTCTGAACTATGGCTACACCTTC
abundance: .; v_gene: TRBV27; j_gene: TRBJ2-1; d_gene: .; CDR3aa: CASSSGNSYNEQFF; CDR3nt: TGTGCCAGCAGTTCAGGGAACTCCTACAATGAGCAGTTCTTC
abundance: once; v_gene: TRBV28; j_gene: TRBJ2-3; d_gene: TRBD2; CDR3aa: CASSLGGARTDTQYF; CDR3nt: TGTGCCAGCAGCCTCGGGGGGGCCCGGACAGATACGCAGTATTTT
abundance: .; v_gene: TRBV7-3; j_gene: TRBJ2-1; d_gene: .; CDR3aa: CASSLTRADEQFF; CDR3nt: TGTGCCAGCAGCTTAACGAGGGCAGATGAGCAGTTCTTC
abundance: .; v_gene: TRBV7-8; j_gene: TRBJ1-1; d_gene: .; CDR3aa: CASSLNQVNMNTEAFF; CDR3nt: TGTGCCAGCAGCTTAAATCAGGTTAACATGAACACTGAAGCTTTCTTT
abundance: .; v_gene: TRBV27; j_gene: TRBJ1-1; d_gene: .; CDR3aa: CASSTLGHRGPTEAFF; CDR3nt: TGTGCCAGCAGTACTCTGGGGCACCGCGGCCCCACTGAAGCTTTCTTT
abundance: few; v_gene: TRBV3-1/TRBV3-2; j_gene: TRBJ1-6; d_gene: .; CDR3aa: CASSQEGGFTYNSPLHF; CDR3nt: TGTGCCAGCAGCCAAGAAGGGGGTTTCACCTATAATTCACCCCTCCACTTT
abundance: .; v_gene: TRBV6-1; j_gene: TRBJ2-7; d_gene: TRBD2; CDR3aa: CASSVPGTSGVYEQYF; CDR3nt: TGTGCCAGCAGTGTTCCCGGGACTAGCGGAGTCTACGAGCAGTACTTC
abundance: .; v_gene: TRBV28; j_gene: TRBJ2-1; d_gene: TRBD2; CDR3aa: CASSQASGKSYNEQFF; CDR3nt: TGTGCCAGCAGTCAAGCTAGCGGGAAGTCCTACAATGAGCAGTTCTTC
abundance: .; v_gene: TRBV5-1; j_gene: TRBJ2-1; d_gene: TRBD2; CDR3aa: CASSLVSGGPLSYNEQFF; CDR3nt: TGCGCCAGCAGCTTGGTCTCGGGAGGGCCCCTCTCCTACAATGAGCAGTTCTTC
abundance: few; v_gene: TRBV19; j_gene: TRBJ1-6; d_gene: .; CDR3aa: CASNFREDSPLHF; CDR3nt: TGTGCCAGTAATTTCCGTGAGGATTCACCCCTCCACTTT
abundance: .; v_gene: TRBV11-2; j_gene: TRBJ2-7; d_gene: TRBD1; CDR3aa: CASSIGQGIPYEQYF; CDR3nt: TGTGCCAGCAGCATAGGACAGGGGATTCCCTACGAGCAGTACTTC
abundance: .; v_gene: TRBV11-1; j_gene: TRBJ2-2; d_gene: .; CDR3aa: CASSSRTSGAGELFF; CDR3nt: TGTGCCAGCAGCTCAAGGACCTCGGGGGCCGGGGAGCTGTTTTTT
abundance: .; v_gene: TRBV19; j_gene: TRBJ2-2; d_gene: TRBD2; CDR3aa: CASRGSAGGPGELFF; CDR3nt: TGTGCCAGTAGAGGGTCGGCGGGGGGGCCCGGGGAGCTGTTTTTT
abundance: .; v_gene: TRBV28; j_gene: TRBJ1-1; d_gene: .; CDR3aa: CASRPSLNTEAFF; CDR3nt: TGTGCCAGCAGGCCAAGCTTGAACACTGAAGCTTTCTTT
abundance: .; v_gene: TRBV2; j_gene: TRBJ1-3; d_gene: .; CDR3aa: CASSEQGTTGNTIYF; CDR3nt: TGTGCCAGCAGTGAACAGGGGACCACTGGAAACACCATATATTTT
abundance: .; v_gene: TRBV2; j_gene: TRBJ1-6; d_gene: .; CDR3aa: CASSDQGISSPLHF; CDR3nt: TGTGCCAGCAGTGACCAGGGTATCAGTTCACCCCTCCACTTT
abundance: once; v_gene: TRBV21-1; j_gene: TRBJ2-3; d_gene: .; CDR3aa: CASTAGIADTQYF; CDR3nt: TGTGCCAGCACGGCGGGAATCGCAGATACGCAGTATTTT